A selection of T cell receptor beta chains follows, all from one sample in a study of cytotoxic CD8 clonotypes in ibrutinib-treated CLL. The protocol was immunoSEQ multiplex PCR, while the TCRdb copy is restricted to in-frame clones and leaves out a portion. Of around 42,000 clones detected, over 50% appear once; the ten largest clones hold 20% to 25%. Sequenced material: PBMCs, taken after 24 months of ibrutinib treatment. All receptors derive from a human donor with chronic lymphocytic leukemia. Each CDR3 is given without its conserved first and last residue. Size is omitted from some rows. Given values are once, few, many or a class for expanded clones.

j_gene | v_gene | abundance | CDR3aa
TRBJ2-3 | TRBV6-6 | NA | ASKGTRDTQY
TRBJ2-1 | TRBV5-1 | NA | ASSPGQSYNEQF
TRBJ1-6 | TRBV5-6 | NA | ASSLQGTIDNSPLH
TRBJ1-1 | TRBV15 | NA | ATSRVLGHREAF
TRBJ1-3 | TRBV5-1 | NA | ASSRELRGDSGNTIY
TRBJ2-2 | TRBV9 | NA | ASSAYSLVGAGELF
TRBJ2-7 | TRBV2 | NA | ASSPPGITYEQY
TRBJ1-1 | TRBV2 | few | ASSVWSQTTEAF
TRBJ1-1 | TRBV2 | NA | ASTPTGQNTEAF
TRBJ1-3 | TRBV30 | NA | AWTFWDVGNTIY
TRBJ2-3 | TRBV5-1 | NA | ASSWAESTDTQY
TRBJ1-5 | TRBV4-1 | many | ASSQAPTGDWPQH
TRBJ1-6 | TRBV7-9 | NA | ASSVRRGATNSPLH
TRBJ1-2 | TRBV5-4 | few | ASSLAARPGNDNYGYT
TRBJ2-5 | TRBV30 | once | AWGPFGGTQY
TRBJ1-1 | TRBV7-9 | once | ASSQNTEAF
TRBJ1-1 | TRBV28 | NA | ASSSRDTWSLQAF
TRBJ1-3 | TRBV5-1 | NA | ASSSIGGPGNTIY
TRBJ1-3 | TRBV5-1 | NA | ASSLRAQGTGNTIY
TRBJ1-2 | TRBV5-1 | NA | ASSSLGRGGTLYGYT
TRBJ1-5 | TRBV2 | few | ASSEPRTHQPQH
TRBJ1-1 | TRBV7-3 | few | ASSLSPAMNTEAF
TRBJ1-1 | TRBV2 | NA | ASSATGTEAF
TRBJ2-3 | TRBV5-6 | many | ASSLVSGRASTDTQY
TRBJ1-2 | TRBV30 | NA | AWRAGSGYT
TRBJ2-3 | TRBV18 | few | ASSSGTSTDTQY
TRBJ1-5 | TRBV2 | NA | ASSVEGIVGQPQH
TRBJ2-1 | TRBV9 | NA | ASSVAHEQF
TRBJ2-1 | TRBV7-9 | once | ASSYVAGVAEQF
TRBJ2-1 | TRBV9 | few | ASSLHPLRAWDNEQF
TRBJ2-7 | TRBV10-2 | NA | ASNSGLAGQEQY
TRBJ1-2 | TRBV27 | NA | ASSLAGGSGYT
TRBJ1-1 | TRBV5-1 | NA | ASSNSRVMNTEAF
TRBJ1-1 | TRBV7-6 | few | ASSLLGGTEAF
TRBJ2-7 | TRBV5-1 | medium-sized | ASSLTSGSYEQY
TRBJ1-4 | TRBV4-2 | NA | ASSQAARDSNEKLF
TRBJ2-2 | TRBV5-1 | few | ASSSPKSGGHAGDTGELF
TRBJ2-5 | TRBV10-3 | NA | AIRGTLNRETQY
TRBJ1-4 | TRBV4-1 | NA | ASSQLGVTNEKLF
TRBJ2-2 | TRBV7-6 | NA | ASSPGNRVEELF
TRBJ1-1 | TRBV30 | NA | AWLGQGYGAF
TRBJ2-7 | TRBV27 | NA | ASSIKNEQY
TRBJ2-3 | TRBV5-1 | NA | ASNLAPGTSRTDTQY
TRBJ1-4 | TRBV6-5 | once | ASSYLGRSNEKLF
TRBJ1-4 | TRBV7-2 | NA | ASSLGQGDEKLF
TRBJ2-7 | TRBV5-1 | NA | ASSWTGGEQY
TRBJ2-1 | TRBV5-1 | NA | ASSLAGASGETGEQF
TRBJ2-7 | TRBV19 | NA | ASSKRGSYYEQY
TRBJ2-7 | TRBV5-4 | NA | ASREGAGGGGEQY
TRBJ1-5 | TRBV4-2 | NA | ASSQDLGQGGLQPQH
TRBJ1-2 | TRBV28 | NA | ASSFWGARGSYGYT
TRBJ2-3 | TRBV28 | few | ASIGDITDTQY
TRBJ2-7 | TRBV18 | NA | ASSPAREDYSYEQY
TRBJ2-3 | TRBV5-1 | NA | ASSVGAGITDTQY